This T cell receptor beta chain was captured in a study of T cell responses to AZD1222 COVID-19 vaccine. The CDR3 is 13 residues long. Germline CDR1 MDHEN, CDR2 SYDVKM. The germline V and J ends were trimmed by 6 bases and 6 bases, with 11 bases remaining between them. As for this clone: Its target is not known.

TCRdb's copy holds only in-frame clones and misses some; the assay was immunoSEQ multiplex PCR. The data show approximately 89,000 clones, around nine tenths seen once. Study-wide points: The sample set comprised mostly white British donors with more females, and clonal diversity was possibly underestimated. Vaccine-related CD4 TCRs covered spike, predominating at 160-218 and 743-854.

The chain couples TRBV28 to TRBJ1-4; D is unresolved. The sequence derives from an adult in good health. Sequencing was performed on peripheral blood, taken on day 0 of AZD1222 vaccination. CDR3 DNA sequence: TGTGCCAGCAGGAACCCCTGGGATGAAAAACTGTTTTTT. Protein product: CASRNPWDEKLFF.